This TCR beta chain comes out of a study of cytomegalovirus exposure and HLA in healthy donors (dated by TCRdb to about 2017). Some background on the complete study: An earlier analysis of 587 of the donors reported about 260 Gb of sequence data and 90 million to 120 million unique TCR beta sequences obtained from about 200 million T cells. An early release covering about 600 HLA-typed donors comprised 250 to 350 gigabases of sequencing data and around 86 million unique TCR sequences. Of the approximately 400 genotyped donors, 65% to 90% fell in the genetic ancestry cluster associated with self-reported Caucasian donors. The aim of the study was to test whether cataloging public T cell receptors could identify signatures of past pathogen exposure. The study profiled the T cell repertoires of about 720 subjects by immunosequencing and related them to cytomegalovirus serostatus. In addition to the first cohort of 650 to 750 subjects, a separate validation cohort of around 110 different subjects was used. To predict cytomegalovirus infection status, the study combined high-throughput TCR immunosequencing, statistical association of individual TCRs with disease status, and machine learning. A later analysis re-examined previously published TCR beta repertoires from roughly 650 donors and added high-resolution HLA genotyping to investigate patterns of TCR occurrence. The later analysis used no new phenotypic data to find candidate immune exposures, relying instead on TCR beta sequences and their occurrence across donors. An earlier analysis of approximately 640 of the donors applied high-throughput TCR beta sequencing to assess whether each TCR beta V gene segment acted as functional or pseudogenic. Donor age, sex, ethnicity and CMV serostatus were compiled together with the repertoire data. In a later genetic analysis, genome-wide SNP genotypes for about three fifths of the 666 donors were used, and that subset was treated as a discovery cohort. Every repertoire in the discovery cohort had been generated on one and the same sequencing platform. Both class I and class II loci were covered by HLA typing, at four-digit resolution. The number of donors typed differed by locus, with roughly 620-630 for A, B, C, DRB1 and DQB1, about 500 for DQA1, approximately 580 for DPA1, and some 440 for DPB1. Because of strong linkage in the cohort, roughly five DR-DQ haplotypes were treated as single units for association and clustering. Among 398 genotyped donors of the cohort, an average of approximately 220,000 unique TCR beta nucleotide sequences was sequenced per donor, of which about 20% were non-productive.

The cohort was made up of several hundred healthy bone marrow donors. At the time of sampling, all cohort members were nominally healthy, though unrecorded immune exposures were likely present. The donor was CMV seropositive and was included in the group of 250 to 350 seropositive cohort members. A peripheral blood sample was collected from each donor, and TCR beta sequencing was performed on peripheral blood mononuclear cells. Genomic DNA extraction from the blood cell samples was performed with the Qiagen DNeasy Blood Extraction Kit. Comment on this clone: Its target antigen remains unknown. Base qualities are not at hand, and no much larger clone is one base apart.

The protocol used for the library was the immunoSEQ multiplex PCR assay. For the multiplex PCR, a mixture combining 60 forward primers for TCR Vbeta segments and 13 reverse primers for TCR Jbeta segments was used. A multiplex PCR assay on genomic DNA amplified the CDR3 region of rearranged TCR beta genes. Amplified TCR beta libraries were sequenced as 87-base-pair reads on the Illumina HiSeq System. Turning to the authors' computational methods: A later analysis tallied 80 million to 95 million unique TCR beta chains across the 700 or so repertoires, and about 12 million of those chains were shared by two or more donors. A nearest-neighbor algorithm error-corrected the raw reads and collapsed the reads into unique sequences, merging closely related sequences to remove PCR and sequencing errors. Alignment of CDR3 sequences to IMGT reference sequences was used to assign V, D and J gene segments. For a sequence to be retained, a match of at least six nucleotides to both a V gene segment and a J gene segment was required. Rearrangements were called productive when the CDR3 lacked stop codons and stayed in frame with V and J; all others were non-productive. CDR3 was defined by IMGT convention, running from the second conserved V-encoded cysteine to the conserved J-encoded phenylalanine. In an earlier analysis of around 640 of the donors, sequences lacking an unambiguous match to a single V gene segment were excluded. In an earlier analysis of approximately 550 of the donors, V segments were called functional above 56.7% productive rearrangements and were called segregating when the between-donor standard deviation exceeded 5%. A statistical classification framework was developed to diagnose cytomegalovirus status using the catalog of TCR beta chain sequences. A later analysis assigned V and J genes by comparing TCR nucleotide sequences with IMGT/GENE-DB human TR gene sequences. In a later analysis, CDR3 sequences and most-parsimonious VDJ recombination scenarios were assigned using the TCRdist pipeline. A later analysis defined each TCR beta chain by its CDR3 amino acid sequence plus V-gene family, and excluded reads lacking a unique V-gene family. A later analysis removed roughly 590 highly shared, low-generation-probability nucleotide sequences to deal with suspected cross-contamination and a sequencing artifact. In a later analysis, a clonal expansion index for each public chain was calculated from normalized within-repertoire ranks of inferred template counts. A later analysis computed generation probabilities with a VDJ recombination model fitted to out-of-frame rearrangements, and checked the results against IGoR. A later analysis scored TCR-TCR, TCR-HLA and TCR-CMV co-occurrence with hypergeometric tests, applying a repertoire-size bias correction to TCR pairs. A later analysis estimated false discovery rates by permuting HLA or CMV assignments 20 times. In a later analysis, co-occurring TCRs were grouped using DBSCAN, and TCRdist sequence similarity was added for clustering within HLA-allele-positive subsets. Repertoires with fewer than 30,000 or more than 120,000 public chains, plus five repertoires with anomalous nucleotide sharing, were excluded from co-occurrence clustering. TCRdb stores this immuneACCESS table with in-frame sequences only. Part of the clones is absent; in the studies checked, under half of the shortfall reflects unresolved V genes, and no reason is known for the rest. V and J calls and clone size are as listed in that table; D and trimming were resolved from the DNA. The sample records roughly 100,000 clones, roughly 80% of which are singletons. The ten largest clones capture over 6.5% of the sample.

The CDR3 starts with the cysteine, ends with the phenylalanine, and has 13 residues. This entry keeps only the CDR3 DNA: 39 bases, framed from base 1. For CDR1 and CDR2, the germline V gene lists SGHTA and FQGNSA. The V end gives up 5 bases and the J end 6 bases, leaving 3 bases in the junction not matched to a gene. Overall study outcomes, separate from this receptor: A later analysis associated around 16,000 TCR beta sequences with specific HLA alleles at a false discovery rate of 0.05. In a later analysis, most CMV-associated TCR beta chains were found to appear HLA-restricted, with HLA associations seemingly driven largely by CMV exposure. A further reported finding was that TCR beta sequences accurately predicted the HLA-A and HLA-B alleles for most subjects in the first cohort. The cohort was sequenced for TCR beta chains only, and without alpha or paired-chain data the features that could be detected were limited. Strong co-occurrence of HLA alleles, especially DR and DQ, made assigning TCR associations to individual alleles difficult. V-gene and J-gene trimming of TCR beta chains was associated with a missense DCLRE1C variant in a later genetic analysis, and the association was replicated in an independent cohort. An earlier analysis of around 600 of the donors showed that most TCR beta V segments appeared in productive rearrangements either about 87% or about 30% of the time, which broadly matched IMGT annotations. Because counts were too low, seventeen rarely observed V segments, including chromosome 9 orphons, were left out of the earlier analysis of about 500 of the donors. In a later analysis, several top co-occurrence clusters were reported to appear linked to parvovirus B19, influenza, CMV and Epstein-Barr virus. A later genetic analysis reported fewer N-insertions in productive TCRs among donors in an Asian-associated ancestry cluster than the 666-donor mean. A total of roughly 160 TCR beta chains were listed by the study as associated with cytomegalovirus. Most TCR sequences were observed very rarely across donors, whereas some public TCRs were present in many individuals. Roughly uniform sequencing depth across donors was assumed in presence/absence analyses, although this assumption may not hold. Three of the identified cytomegalovirus-associated TCR beta chains were confirmed in vitro to be specific for cytomegalovirus antigens. Because HLA typing was missing for some donors at each locus, association tests included only the typed subset. In a later analysis, TCR association rates were found to vary across HLA loci, with the most associated TCRs seen for DRB1 alleles and the fewest for HLA-C alleles. According to the authors, the approach could potentially be generalized to other disease states and immunological phenotypes. For the cohort, immune exposure information was limited to CMV serostatus. The 87-base-pair reads could not distinguish some IMGT-functional V segments, including TRBV6-2 and TRBV6-3, so those segments were excluded. The sequencing pipeline was judged likely to have produced a cluster of highly shared sequence variants as a technical artifact. A later analysis found that HLA-associated TCR beta chains were more clonally expanded and had lower generation probabilities than equally common non-associated chains. The classifier was reported to diagnose cytomegalovirus status with high specificity and sensitivity in both the original and validation cohorts. Linkage disequilibrium might explain the correlated functional status among segregating V segments, but an unknown experimental factor could not be excluded.

The sequence came from a woman between 35 and 50 years old in good health and CMV-seropositive. The chain joins TRBV7-2 to TRBJ2-2; 7 middle bases align to TRBD2. Sequencing was done on a sample of PBMCs. CDR3 region: CASSLRGSGELFF. The DNA reads TGTGCCAGCAGCCTGCGGGGGTCCGGGGAGCTGTTTTTT.